This T cell receptor (beta chain) was recovered during a study of spatial heterogeneity in lung cancer. The time point denotes: blood at routine non-recurrence follow-up after resection. The input material, whole RNA from tumor, nontumor lung or frozen PBMC, was sequenced unsorted. Every TCR cDNA molecule bore a unique molecular identifier. Each CDR3 protein gets one entry after TCRdb re-called the 5' RACE reads with MiXCR. The sample carries fewer than 50,000 distinct CDR3 sequences, more than 9% recorded once. This clonotype was detected ten times or more. The V gene's germline CDR1 is LGHDT and CDR2 YNNKEL (reference sequence). The V and J ends lost 7 bases and 1 base respectively, with 25 bases between them. The length of the CDR3 is 18 residues.

This chain links TRBV3-1 with TRBJ1-1; D is uncertain. The sequence came from a female donor with early-stage non-small cell lung cancer. The input for sequencing was PBMCs, taken at follow-up. In nucleotides, the CDR3 is TGTGCCAGCACCTCCGACGGGAGGGTTTGGTTCCCGAACACTGAAGCTTTCTTT. This encodes CASTSDGRVWFPNTEAFF.